The 16 T cell receptor beta chains presented below share a single source sample, sequenced in a study of molecular identifiers for immune sequencing clone quantification. TCRdb re-derived calls from the PCR reads in MiXCR, one entry per CDR3 protein. The sample consists of approximately 590,000 distinct CDR3 sequences, roughly 27% of them appearing once. Sequenced material: naive CD8+ T cells from blood, with Jurkat cell RNA spiked in. Subset described: FACS-sorted CD8+CD4-CCR7+CD45RA+ naive T cells. The receptor set was obtained from a human donor in good health. Some libraries in this study had Jurkat cell RNA spiked in.

The V and J genes are TRBV10-2 and TRBJ2-3; D is possibly TRBD1 (5 bases). The CDR3 extends over 16 amino acids. V lost 6 bases and J 1 base, leaving 17 bases between the germline ends. Germline assignment: CDR1 WSHSY and CDR2 SAAADI. The CDR3 DNA follows: TGCGCCAGCAGCCCCAGGGCGGTTACTGGCACAGATACGCAGTATTTT. Protein sequence: CASSPRAVTGTDTQYF.

Here the CDR3 DNA reads TGTGCCAGCAGCTTGATGGGGGGCCAATTGGAAGCTACGCAGTATTTT. Its translation: CASSLMGGQLEATQYF. The chain carries TRBV7-8 and TRBJ2-3; D is tentatively TRBD1 or TRBD2 (6 bases each). Germline CDR1 is SGHVS and CDR2 is FQNEAQ. The CDR3 consists of 16 residues. Deletions cut 3 bases from V and 8 bases from J, with 21 bases between.

Ten or more counts support this clonotype. The chain joins TRBV4-2 to TRBJ2-1; 8 bases line up with TRBD1. This CDR3 has 16 residues. Germline V CDR1 and CDR2: LGHNA, YNFKEQ. With V trimmed by 0 bases and J by 13 bases, 14 bases remained unmatched. The CDR3, as DNA: TGTGCCAGCAGCCAAGATTGGTCGGGACAGGTGACACTTCAGTTCTTC. Its translation: CASSQDWSGQVTLQFF.

In this sample, this clonotype turned up a few times. V and J are TRBV6-2 or TRBV6-3 and TRBJ2-7; D is perhaps TRBD2 (6 bases). CDR1 and CDR2 from the germline V gene are MNHEY and SVGEGT. The V gene lost 5 bases and the J gene lost 6 bases, with 14 bases spanning the gap. The CDR3 sequence is 13 residues long. The CDR3 loop is CASSVGREAEQYF. CDR3 DNA sequence: TGTGCCAGCAGTGTTGGCAGGGAGGCCGAGCAGTACTTC.

This rearrangement joins TRBV12-3 or TRBV12-4 to TRBJ2-5, with D hard to call. This CDR3 is built from 15 residues. The germline V and J ends were trimmed by 6 bases and 0 bases, with 14 bases remaining between them. CDR3 DNA: TGTGCCAGCAGCACCTGGCACAGCGACCAAGAGACCCAGTACTTC. Translated, it gives CASSTWHSDQETQYF.

The chain is built from TRBV7-9 and TRBJ2-7; a possible D gene is TRBD1 (5 bases). The V and J ends lost 7 bases and 1 base respectively, with 14 bases between them. The CDR3 runs 14 residues. Germline CDR1 and CDR2: SEHNR and FQNEAQ (reference sequence). The CDR3 DNA sequence: TGTGCCAGCACCACAGCAGGGTTATCCTACGAGCAGTACTTC. Translated: CASTTAGLSYEQYF.

V gene TRBV25-1 combines with J gene TRBJ2-2; the D is unclear. The CDR3 runs to 13 residues. The V end lost 6 bases, the J end lost 1 base, and 6 bases lay between the germline ends. Looked up from germline, CDR1 is MGHDK and CDR2 is SYGVNS. The CDR3 here is CASRTENTGELFF. The CDR3 nucleotides are TGTGCCAGCAGGACTGAGAACACCGGGGAGCTGTTTTTT.

This clonotype was recorded at least ten times. The rearrangement joins TRBV13 to TRBJ2-3; TRBD2 matches at 10 bases. V shed 6 bases, J shed 2 bases, and the junction held 5 bases outside the gene matches. CDR3 length: 15 residues. Germline CDR1 reads PRHDT; CDR2 reads FYEKMQ (reference sequence). CDR3 region: CASSPGLADTDTQYF. CDR3 DNA: TGTGCCAGCAGTCCCGGACTAGCGGACACAGATACGCAGTATTTT.

At least ten counts were recorded for this clonotype. The J gene is TRBJ1-2, the V gene TRBV28, with D possibly being TRBD1 (5 bases). Trimming removed 5 bases from V and 0 bases from J, with 13 bases in between. CDR1 is MDHEN and CDR2 is SYDVKM in the germline V gene. The CDR3 spans 15 residues. The CDR3: CASSPNRSPNYGYTF. DNA of the CDR3: TGTGCCAGCAGTCCTAACAGGTCCCCTAACTATGGCTACACCTTC.

This chain links TRBV27 with TRBJ2-1; a possible D gene is TRBD2 (5 bases). CDR3 length equals 19 residues. V lost 0 bases to trimming and J lost 0 bases, with 18 bases between them. CDR1 and CDR2 from the germline V gene are MNHEY and SMNVEV (reference sequence). The CDR3 spells CASSLSAHPGGSSYNEQFF. CDR3 nucleotide sequence: TGTGCCAGCAGTTTATCCGCCCATCCTGGTGGGAGCTCCTACAATGAGCAGTTCTTC.

Only a few counts were recorded for this clonotype. The chain couples TRBV30 to TRBJ2-1, with TRBD2 matching 7 bases. Germline CDR1 reads GTSNPN; CDR2 reads SVGIG (reference sequence). The CDR3 runs 14 residues. V was clipped by 2 bases and J by 7 bases; unmatched bases: 8. CDR3 loop: CAWSSGLVGNEQFF. The CDR3 DNA follows: TGTGCCTGGAGTTCCGGACTAGTAGGGAATGAGCAGTTCTTC.

The chain uses TRBV7-9 and TRBJ2-7; a possible D gene is TRBD1 (6 bases). Germline-derived CDR1 and CDR2 are SEHNR and FQNEAQ (reference sequence). V was clipped by 1 base and J by 5 bases, with 9 bases between them. The CDR3 runs 13 residues. CDR3 sequence reads: CASSLGTVDEQYF. In nucleotides, the CDR3 is TGTGCCAGCAGCTTAGGGACAGTCGACGAGCAGTACTTC.

In this sample, this clonotype turned up a few times. The chain combines TRBV30 with TRBJ2-7; 13 bases align to TRBD2. Germline trimming cut 1 base from V and 5 bases from J; bases unmatched to any gene: 2. The germline gives CDR1 GTSNPN, CDR2 SVGIG (reference sequence). The CDR3 loop spans 14 amino acids. As DNA, the CDR3 is TGTGCCTGGAGTGGGACTAGCGGGAGCCACGAGCAGTACTTC. Amino acid sequence: CAWSGTSGSHEQYF.

This clonotype showed up just a few times. This sequence joins TRBV7-9 and TRBJ2-2; 8 bases line up with TRBD1. CDR3 size: 15 residues. Trimming cost V 5 bases and J 4 bases; bases outside gene matches: 6. Germline V gene lookup returns CDR1 SEHNR and CDR2 FQNEAQ (reference sequence). DNA of the CDR3: TGTGCCAGCAGCACAGGGGGAGGCGGCACCGGGGAGCTGTTTTTT. Translating it yields CASSTGGGGTGELFF.

The V call is TRBV19, the J call TRBJ2-7; D may be TRBD1 (5 bases). Deletions cut 5 bases from V and 3 bases from J, with 17 bases between. This CDR3 spans 15 amino acids. The germline V gene encodes CDR1 LNHDA and CDR2 SQIVND (reference sequence). CDR3 loop: CASSWGMFQGYEQYF. CDR3 coding DNA: TGTGCCAGTAGTTGGGGCATGTTCCAGGGCTACGAGCAGTACTTC. The variable domain in full, with the rest retrieved from reference TRBV19 and TRBJ2-7, is DGGITQSPKYLFRKEGQNVTLSCEQNLNHDAMYWYRQDPGQGLRLIYYSQIVNDFQKGDIAEGYSVSREKKESFPLTVTSAQKNPTAFYLCASSWGMFQGYEQYFGPGTRLTVT.

This clonotype was found many times. J is TRBJ2-5 and V is TRBV2, with 7 bases that match TRBD2. The CDR3 has 16 residues. Germline assignment: CDR1 SNHLY and CDR2 FYNNEI. Trimming took 0 bases from V and 4 from J; bases not matched to a gene: 8. The CDR3 protein is CASSEALTSVPETQYF. The DNA for the CDR3 is TGTGCCAGCAGTGAAGCGCTTACTAGCGTGCCAGAGACCCAGTACTTC. The full variable domain, its missing parts supplied by reference TRBV2 and TRBJ2-5, is EPEVTQTPSHQVTQMGQEVILRCVPISNHLYFYWYRQILGQKVEFLVSFYNNEISEKSEIFDDQFSVERPDGSNFTLKIRSTKLEDSAMYFCASSEALTSVPETQYFGPGTRLLVL.